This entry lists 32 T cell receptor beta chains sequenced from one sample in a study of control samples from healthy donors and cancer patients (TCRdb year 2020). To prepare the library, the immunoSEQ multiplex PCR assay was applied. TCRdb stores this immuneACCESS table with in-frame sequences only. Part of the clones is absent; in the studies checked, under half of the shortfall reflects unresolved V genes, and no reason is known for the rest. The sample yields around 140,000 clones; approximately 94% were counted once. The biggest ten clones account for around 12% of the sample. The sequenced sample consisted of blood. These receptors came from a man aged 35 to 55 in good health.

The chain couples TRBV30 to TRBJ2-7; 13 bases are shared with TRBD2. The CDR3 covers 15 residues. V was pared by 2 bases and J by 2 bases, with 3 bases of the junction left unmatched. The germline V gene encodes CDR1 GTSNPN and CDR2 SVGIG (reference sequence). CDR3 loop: CAWSPGLAGAYEQYF. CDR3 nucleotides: TGTGCCTGGAGTCCCGGACTAGCGGGAGCCTACGAGCAGTACTTC.

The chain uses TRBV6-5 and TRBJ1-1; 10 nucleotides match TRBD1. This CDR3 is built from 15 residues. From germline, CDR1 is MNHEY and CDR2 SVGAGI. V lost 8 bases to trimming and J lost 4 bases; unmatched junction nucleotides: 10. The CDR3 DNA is TGTGCCAGCCGCTCAGACAGGGGGCAGGGCACTGAAGCTTTCTTT. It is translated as CASRSDRGQGTEAFF.

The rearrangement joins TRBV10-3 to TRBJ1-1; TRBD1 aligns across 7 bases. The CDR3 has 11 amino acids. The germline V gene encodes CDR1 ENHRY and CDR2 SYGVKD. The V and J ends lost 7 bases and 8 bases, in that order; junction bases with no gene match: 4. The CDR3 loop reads CAIKGQAEAFF. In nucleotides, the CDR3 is TGTGCCATCAAAGGACAGGCGGAAGCTTTCTTT.

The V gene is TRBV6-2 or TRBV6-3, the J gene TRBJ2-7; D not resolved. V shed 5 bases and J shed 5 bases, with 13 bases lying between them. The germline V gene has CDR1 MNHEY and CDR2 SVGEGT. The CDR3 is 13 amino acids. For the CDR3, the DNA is TGTGCCAGCAGTCTCTTGGGGTCCCACGAGCAGTACTTC. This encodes CASSLLGSHEQYF.

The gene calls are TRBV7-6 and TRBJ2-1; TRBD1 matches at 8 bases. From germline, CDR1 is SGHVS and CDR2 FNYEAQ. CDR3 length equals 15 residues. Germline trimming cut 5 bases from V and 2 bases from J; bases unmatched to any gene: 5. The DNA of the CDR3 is TGTGCCAGCAGCCACGGGACAGGAGCCTACAATGAGCAGTTCTTC. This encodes CASSHGTGAYNEQFF.

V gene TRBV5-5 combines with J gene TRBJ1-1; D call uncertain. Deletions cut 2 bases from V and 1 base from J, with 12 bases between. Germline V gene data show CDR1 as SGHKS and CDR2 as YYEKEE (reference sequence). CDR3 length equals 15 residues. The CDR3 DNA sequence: TGTGCCAGCAGCTTCCCAGGTTGGGAGAACACTGAAGCTTTCTTT. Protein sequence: CASSFPGWENTEAFF. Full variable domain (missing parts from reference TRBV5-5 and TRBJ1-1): DAGVTQSPTHLIKTRGQQVTLRCSPISGHKSVSWYQQVLGQGPQFIFQYYEKEERGRGNFPDRFSARQFPNYSSELNVNALLLGDSALYLCASSFPGWENTEAFFGQGTRLTVV.

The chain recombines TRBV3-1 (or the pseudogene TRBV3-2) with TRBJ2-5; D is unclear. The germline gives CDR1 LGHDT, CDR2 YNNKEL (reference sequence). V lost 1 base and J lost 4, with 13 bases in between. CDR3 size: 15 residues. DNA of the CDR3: TGTGCCAGCAGCCAAGCCTTAGACCCTCCAGAGACCCAGTACTTC. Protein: CASSQALDPPETQYF.

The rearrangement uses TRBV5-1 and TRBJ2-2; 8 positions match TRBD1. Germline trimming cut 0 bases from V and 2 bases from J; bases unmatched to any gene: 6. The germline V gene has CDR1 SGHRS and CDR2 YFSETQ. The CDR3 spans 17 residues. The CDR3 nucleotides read TGCGCCAGCAGCTTGGCACAGGGGGGCGTAAACACCGGGGAGCTGTTTTTT. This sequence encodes CASSLAQGGVNTGELFF. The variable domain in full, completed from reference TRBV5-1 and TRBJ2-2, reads KAGVTQTPRYLIKTRGQQVTLSCSPISGHRSVSWYQQTPGQGLQFLFEYFSETQRNKGNFPGRFSGRQFSNSRSEMNVSTLELGDSALYLCASSLAQGGVNTGELFFGEGSRLTVL.

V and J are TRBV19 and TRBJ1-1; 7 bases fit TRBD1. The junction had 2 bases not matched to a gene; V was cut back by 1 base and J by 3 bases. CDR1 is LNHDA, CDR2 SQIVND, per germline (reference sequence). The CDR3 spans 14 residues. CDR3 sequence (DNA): TGTGCCAGTAGTATAGGGGACAGCCACACTGAAGCTTTCTTT. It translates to CASSIGDSHTEAFF. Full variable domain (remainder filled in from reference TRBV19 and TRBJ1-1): DGGITQSPKYLFRKEGQNVTLSCEQNLNHDAMYWYRQDPGQGLRLIYYSQIVNDFQKGDIAEGYSVSREKKESFPLTVTSAQKNPTAFYLCASSIGDSHTEAFFGQGTRLTVV.

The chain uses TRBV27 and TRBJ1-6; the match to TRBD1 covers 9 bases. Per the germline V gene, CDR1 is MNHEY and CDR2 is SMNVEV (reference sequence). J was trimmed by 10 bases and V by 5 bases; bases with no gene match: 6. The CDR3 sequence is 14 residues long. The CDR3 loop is CASSPGTGPSPLHF. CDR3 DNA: TGTGCCAGCAGTCCCGGGACAGGGCCATCACCCCTCCACTTT.

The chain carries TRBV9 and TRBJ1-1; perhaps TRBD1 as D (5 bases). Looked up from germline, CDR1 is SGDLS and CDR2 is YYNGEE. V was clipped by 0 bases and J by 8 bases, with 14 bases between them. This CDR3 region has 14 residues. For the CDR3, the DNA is TGTGCCAGCAGCGTAGCTACGGGGCCTTCAGAAGCTTTCTTT. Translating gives CASSVATGPSEAFF.

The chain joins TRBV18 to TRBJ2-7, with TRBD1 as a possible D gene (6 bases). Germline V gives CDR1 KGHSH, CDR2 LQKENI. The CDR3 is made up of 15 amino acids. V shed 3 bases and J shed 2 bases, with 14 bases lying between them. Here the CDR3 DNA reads TGTGCCAGCTCACCCCAAAGGACAGAAACCTACGAGCAGTACTTC. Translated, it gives CASSPQRTETYEQYF. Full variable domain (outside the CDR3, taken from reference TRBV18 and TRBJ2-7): NAGVMQNPRHLVRRRGQEARLRCSPMKGHSHVYWYRQLPEEGLKFMVYLQKENIIDESGMPKERFSAEFPKEGPSILRIQQVVRGDSAAYFCASSPQRTETYEQYFGPGTRLTVT.

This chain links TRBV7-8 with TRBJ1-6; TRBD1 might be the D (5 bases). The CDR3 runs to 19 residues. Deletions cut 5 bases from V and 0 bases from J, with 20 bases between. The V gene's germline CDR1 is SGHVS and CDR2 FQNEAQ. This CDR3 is CASSPRMGRWISYNSPLHF. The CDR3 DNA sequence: TGTGCCAGCAGCCCCCGGATGGGACGGTGGATCTCCTATAATTCACCCCTCCACTTT.

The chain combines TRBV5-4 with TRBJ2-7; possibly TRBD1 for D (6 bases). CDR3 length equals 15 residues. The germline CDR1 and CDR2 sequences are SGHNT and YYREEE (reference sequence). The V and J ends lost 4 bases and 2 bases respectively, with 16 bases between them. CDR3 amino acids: CASSHGQKTTYEQYF. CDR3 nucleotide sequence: TGTGCCAGCAGCCACGGACAGAAGACCACCTACGAGCAGTACTTC.

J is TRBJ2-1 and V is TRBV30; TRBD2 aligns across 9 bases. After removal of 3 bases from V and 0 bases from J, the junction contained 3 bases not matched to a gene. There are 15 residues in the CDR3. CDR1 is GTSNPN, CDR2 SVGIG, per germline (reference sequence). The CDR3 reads CAWRRSGSSYNEQFF. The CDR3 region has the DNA TGTGCCTGGAGGCGTAGCGGGAGCTCCTACAATGAGCAGTTCTTC.

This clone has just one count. CDR3 region: CARGGTGEMREQYF. CDR3 bases: TGTGCCAGGGGAGGGACAGGGGAAATGCGGGAGCAGTACTTC. The chain links TRBV2 to TRBJ2-7, with 10 bases identical to TRBD1. Germline loops: CDR1 SNHLY, CDR2 FYNNEI. The trim removed 9 bases at V and 7 bases at J, leaving 12 bases unmatched. The CDR3 has 14 amino acids.

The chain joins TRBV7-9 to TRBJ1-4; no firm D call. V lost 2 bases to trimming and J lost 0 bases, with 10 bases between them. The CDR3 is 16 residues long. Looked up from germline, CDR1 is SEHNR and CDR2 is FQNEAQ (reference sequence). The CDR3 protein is CASSLNSGATNEKLFF. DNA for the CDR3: TGTGCCAGCAGCTTAAATTCCGGTGCAACTAATGAAAAACTGTTTTTT.

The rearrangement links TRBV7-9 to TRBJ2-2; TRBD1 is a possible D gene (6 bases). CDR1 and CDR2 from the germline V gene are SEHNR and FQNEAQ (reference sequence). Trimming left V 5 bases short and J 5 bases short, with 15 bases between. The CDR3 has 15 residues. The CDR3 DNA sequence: TGTGCCAGCAGCCAAACAGGGATTGGGACCGGGGAGCTGTTTTTT. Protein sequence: CASSQTGIGTGELFF.

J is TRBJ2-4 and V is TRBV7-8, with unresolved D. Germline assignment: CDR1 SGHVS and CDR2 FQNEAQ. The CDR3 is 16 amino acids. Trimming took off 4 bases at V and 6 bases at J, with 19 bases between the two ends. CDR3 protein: CASSYAAGYTRNIQYF. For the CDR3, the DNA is TGTGCCAGCAGCTACGCCGCCGGCTATACGAGAAACATTCAGTACTTC.

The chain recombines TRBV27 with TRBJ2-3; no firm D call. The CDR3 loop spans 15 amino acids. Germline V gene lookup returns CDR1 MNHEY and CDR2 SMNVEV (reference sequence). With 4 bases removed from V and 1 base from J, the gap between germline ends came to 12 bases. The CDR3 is CASSCYGWGTDTQYF. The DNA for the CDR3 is TGTGCCAGCAGTTGCTACGGTTGGGGCACAGATACGCAGTATTTT.

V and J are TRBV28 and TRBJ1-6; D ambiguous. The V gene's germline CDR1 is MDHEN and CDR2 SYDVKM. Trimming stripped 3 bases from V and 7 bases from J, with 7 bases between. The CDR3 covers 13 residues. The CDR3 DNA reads TGTGCCAGCAGTTTCCGAGGGAATTCACCCCTCCACTTT. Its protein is CASSFRGNSPLHF.

CDR3 loop: CASSPDGIVGNQPQHF. The CDR3 region has the DNA TGTGCCAGCAGTCCGGACGGGATAGTAGGCAATCAGCCCCAGCATTTT. This sequence joins TRBV28 and TRBJ1-5; D gene unclear. Germline V gene sequence: CDR1 MDHEN, CDR2 SYDVKM. This CDR3 has 16 residues. Trimming cost V 5 bases and J 2 bases, with 16 bases left between them.

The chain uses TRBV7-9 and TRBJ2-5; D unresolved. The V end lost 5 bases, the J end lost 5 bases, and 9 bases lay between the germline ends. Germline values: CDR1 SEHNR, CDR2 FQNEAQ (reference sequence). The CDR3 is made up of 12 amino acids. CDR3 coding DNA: TGTGCCAGCAGCCCAGTCTGGGAGACCCAGTACTTC. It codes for CASSPVWETQYF.

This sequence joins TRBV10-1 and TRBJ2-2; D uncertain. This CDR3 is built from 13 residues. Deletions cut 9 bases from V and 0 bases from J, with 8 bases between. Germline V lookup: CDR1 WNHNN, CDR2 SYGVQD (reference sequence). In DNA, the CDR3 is TGCGCCAGTGAAAATTCGAACACCGGGGAGCTGTTTTTT. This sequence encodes CASENSNTGELFF.

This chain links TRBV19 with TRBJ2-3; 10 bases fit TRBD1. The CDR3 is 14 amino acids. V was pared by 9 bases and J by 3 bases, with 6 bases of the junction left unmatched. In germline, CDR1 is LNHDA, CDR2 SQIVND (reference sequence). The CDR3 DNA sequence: TGTGCCAGGCATCGACAGGGGGCAACAGATACGCAGTATTTT. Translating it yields CARHRQGATDTQYF.

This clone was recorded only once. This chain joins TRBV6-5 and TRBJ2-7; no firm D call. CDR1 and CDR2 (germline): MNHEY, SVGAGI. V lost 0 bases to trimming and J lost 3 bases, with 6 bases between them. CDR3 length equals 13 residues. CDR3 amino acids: CASSYSDNYEQYF. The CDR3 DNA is TGTGCCAGCAGTTACTCTGACAACTACGAGCAGTACTTC.

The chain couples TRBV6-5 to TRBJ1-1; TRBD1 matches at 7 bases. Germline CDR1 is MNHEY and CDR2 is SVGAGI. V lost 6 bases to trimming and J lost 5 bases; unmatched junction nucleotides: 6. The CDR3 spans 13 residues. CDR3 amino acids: CASRVQGWTEAFF. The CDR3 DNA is TGTGCCAGCAGGGTACAGGGGTGGACTGAAGCTTTCTTT.

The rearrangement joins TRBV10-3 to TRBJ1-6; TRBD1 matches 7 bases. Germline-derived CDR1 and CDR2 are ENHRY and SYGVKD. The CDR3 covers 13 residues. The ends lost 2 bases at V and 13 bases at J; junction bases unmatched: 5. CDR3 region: CAISEGGTDPLHF. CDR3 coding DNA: TGTGCCATCAGTGAGGGCGGGACAGATCCCCTCCACTTT.

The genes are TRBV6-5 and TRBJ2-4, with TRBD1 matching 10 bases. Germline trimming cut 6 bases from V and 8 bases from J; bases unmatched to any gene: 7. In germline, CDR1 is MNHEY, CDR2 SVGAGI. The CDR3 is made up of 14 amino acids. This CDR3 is CASRTDRGADIQYF. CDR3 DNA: TGTGCCAGCAGGACGGACAGGGGGGCGGACATTCAGTACTTC.

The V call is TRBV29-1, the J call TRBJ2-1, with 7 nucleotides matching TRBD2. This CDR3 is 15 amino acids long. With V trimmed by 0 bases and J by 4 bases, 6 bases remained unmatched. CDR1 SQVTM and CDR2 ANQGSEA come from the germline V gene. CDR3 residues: CSVEDLRTSYNEQFF. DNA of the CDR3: TGCAGCGTTGAAGATCTCAGGACTAGTTACAATGAGCAGTTCTTC.

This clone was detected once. The CDR3 protein is CASSLAGGLNEQFF. In DNA form, the CDR3 reads TGTGCCAGCAGTCTAGCGGGGGGGCTGAATGAGCAGTTCTTC. The chain recombines TRBV27 with TRBJ2-1; 12 bases agree with TRBD2. V lost 5 bases, J lost 7 bases, and 3 bases stayed unmatched. Germline CDR1 is MNHEY and CDR2 is SMNVEV (reference sequence). This CDR3 contains 14 residues.

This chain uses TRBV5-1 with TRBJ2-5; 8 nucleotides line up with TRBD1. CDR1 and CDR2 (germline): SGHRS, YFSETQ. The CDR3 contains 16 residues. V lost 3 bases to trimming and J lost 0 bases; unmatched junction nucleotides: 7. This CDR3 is CASSYGDRLNQETQYF. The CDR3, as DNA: TGCGCCAGCAGCTACGGGGACAGGCTAAACCAAGAGACCCAGTACTTC.